A single sample is the source of the 22 T cell receptor beta chains below, sequenced in a study of T cell clonality in common variable immunodeficiency. Whole-study results and caveats: Fewer deletions and N-nucleotide insertions were reportedly seen in common variable immunodeficiency TCR beta sequences.

Their target antigens are unknown. Clones were read by immunoSEQ multiplex PCR, and TCRdb kept only the in-frame ones, dropping some. This sample includes almost 20,000 clones with no singletons; its ten biggest clones take up roughly 2.7%. The sample taken for sequencing was peripheral blood mononuclear cells. All receptors come from a human donor with common variable immunodeficiency.

This clone was detected a few times. The read gets to within 3 residues of the CDR3 end, and the germline J gene fills in the rest. The chain links TRBV19 to TRBJ1-1, with TRBD1 matching over 7 bases. The germline CDR1 and CDR2 sequences are LNHDA and SQIVND (reference sequence). The CDR3 totals 15 residues. V was clipped by 2 bases and J by 0 bases; unmatched bases: 3. CDR3 protein: CASSIHGTVNTEAFF. The DNA read from the CDR3 is TGTGCCAGTAGTATACATGGGACAGTGAACACTGAA.

As for this clone: The observed sequence ends 3 residues before the CDR3 terminus, with the missing tail filled in from the germline J gene. The chain links TRBV7-8 to TRBJ2-3; possibly TRBD1 for D (6 bases). In germline, CDR1 is SGHVS, CDR2 FQNEAQ. The CDR3 length is 15 residues. V was cut by 3 bases and J by 3 bases, with 13 bases left in between. CDR3 loop: CASSFITGTTDTQYF. The DNA read from the CDR3 is TGTGCCAGCAGCTTTATTACCGGGACAACAGATACG.

This clone was detected a few times. The read comes to an end 3 residues before the CDR3 does, leaving the germline J gene to fill in the end. The chain joins TRBV18 to TRBJ2-3, with unresolved D. The CDR3 runs 13 residues. V dropped 1 base and J dropped 5 bases, with 7 bases sitting between them. Per germline, CDR1 KGHSH and CDR2 LQKENI. This chain's CDR3 is CASSPQKGDTQYF. CDR3 bases read: TGTGCCAGCTCACCACAGAAAGGAGATACG.

On this clone itself: The CDR3 extends 3 residues past the end of the read, so its final part is completed from the germline J gene. V gene TRBV5-1 combines with J gene TRBJ2-5; D uncertain. Looked up from germline, CDR1 is SGHRS and CDR2 is YFSETQ. This CDR3 has 13 amino acids. V was trimmed by 1 base and J by 5 bases, leaving 9 bases between them. The CDR3 DNA, read in part, is TGCGCCAGCAGCTTGAATTATATGGAGACC. This gives the protein CASSLNYMET. The whole CDR3 is CASSLNYMETQYF.

The sample holds a few counts of this clone. With the read ending 3 residues before the CDR3 end, the germline J gene is used to fill in that end. The chain combines TRBV7-9 with TRBJ1-1; 7 bases are shared with TRBD1. Unmatched junction bases numbered 5, after V lost 4 bases and J lost 0 bases. The CDR3 extends over 15 amino acids. CDR1 and CDR2 from the germline V gene are SEHNR and FQNEAQ (reference sequence). Partial CDR3 DNA: TGTGCCAGCAGCTCCCGGGACAGTCTGAACACTGAA. This translates into CASSSRDSLNTE. The whole CDR3 is CASSSRDSLNTEAFF.

The DNA read from the CDR3 is TGTGCCAGTACCTCACTTGGGACTAGCGAAGCCAAAAACATT. As protein: CASTSLGTSEAKNI. The CDR3, in full, reads CASTSLGTSEAKNIQYF. J is TRBJ2-4 and V is TRBV19, with 10 nucleotides matching TRBD2. The CDR3 end lies 3 residues beyond the end of the read and is filled in from the germline J gene. V was pared by 7 bases and J by 0 bases, with 9 bases of the junction left unmatched. Per germline, CDR1 LNHDA and CDR2 SQIVND (reference sequence). The CDR3 totals 17 residues.

This clone is medium-sized in the sample. CDR3 bases read: TGTGCCAGCAGCCAAGATTTTGAGGGGCGGACCGGGGAG. The encoded protein is CASSQDFEGRTGE. The complete CDR3 reads CASSQDFEGRTGELFF. This chain uses TRBV3-1 (or the pseudogene TRBV3-2) with TRBJ2-2; D is tentatively TRBD1 or TRBD2 (5 bases each). The sequence runs out 3 residues before the end of the CDR3; the remainder is reconstructed from the germline J gene. There are 16 residues in the CDR3. V lost 0 bases and J 5 bases, leaving 13 bases between the germline ends. Germline CDR1 and CDR2: LGHDT and YNNKEL (reference sequence).

This clone was counted only a few times. The read ends 3 residues before the CDR3 terminus; that terminus is restored from the germline J gene. This sequence joins TRBV30 and TRBJ1-5; D not certain. Germline V gene data show CDR1 as GTSNPN and CDR2 as SVGIG (reference sequence). V was trimmed by 0 bases and J by 4 bases, leaving 10 bases between them. The CDR3 length is 14 residues. CDR3 bases read: TGTGCCTGGAGTGTAAGTGGCGGGAATCAGCCC. Translation gives CAWSVSGGNQP. The entire CDR3 protein reads CAWSVSGGNQPQHF.

This clone was observed a few times. The CDR3 is cut off 3 residues early in the read; its end comes from the germline J gene. The rearrangement links TRBV18 to TRBJ2-2; 9 bases fit TRBD1. CDR1 is KGHSH, CDR2 LQKENI, per germline. Germline trimming cut 6 bases from V and 4 bases from J; bases unmatched to any gene: 6. This CDR3 spans 15 amino acids. CDR3 region: CASSTTGQGTGELFF. The CDR3 DNA, read in part, is TGTGCCAGCTCTACAACGGGACAGGGCACCGGGGAG.

Notes on this clone: The read gets to within 3 residues of the CDR3 end, and the germline J gene fills in the rest. This rearrangement joins TRBV5-1 to TRBJ2-5, with TRBD2 as a possible D gene (5 bases). The CDR3 totals 15 residues. The V gene lost 4 bases and the J gene lost 1 base, with 14 bases spanning the gap. Germline V gene lookup returns CDR1 SGHRS and CDR2 YFSETQ. The CDR3 bases that were read are TGCGCCAGCAGCCCCCGCGGGTCGCCCCAAGAGACC. As protein: CASSPRGSPQET. The complete CDR3 protein is CASSPRGSPQETQYF.

This clone was detected only a few times. The junction shows a germline mismatch at one end, possibly a read error. The read terminates 3 residues ahead of where the CDR3 ends, so the germline J gene completes it. This chain connects TRBV7-7 to TRBJ2-5; D is unclear. In germline, CDR1 is SSHAT, CDR2 FNYEAQ (reference sequence). The CDR3 consists of 11 residues. CDR3 residues: CASSFGETQYF. The sequenced CDR3 bases are TGTGCTAGCAGCTTCGGGGAGACC.

This clone turned up a few times. Sequencing ends 3 residues short of the CDR3 end; the germline J gene provides the rest. The genes are TRBV19 and TRBJ2-7, with 10 positions matching TRBD1. With V trimmed by 6 bases and J by 3 bases, 5 bases remained unmatched. Germline values: CDR1 LNHDA, CDR2 SQIVND (reference sequence). CDR3 length equals 14 residues. The sequenced part of the CDR3 DNA is TGTGCCAGTAGCAGGACAGGGGGGAGCTACGAG. This translates into CASSRTGGSYE. The full CDR3 reads CASSRTGGSYEQYF. Combining the CDR3 with reference TRBV19 and TRBJ2-7 gives the whole variable domain DGGITQSPKYLFRKEGQNVTLSCEQNLNHDAMYWYRQDPGQGLRLIYYSQIVNDFQKGDIAEGYSVSREKKESFPLTVTSAQKNPTAFYLCASSRTGGSYEQYFGPGTRLTVT.

With regard to this clone: Read sequence stops 3 residues before the CDR3 end, and the germline J gene provides the missing end. V and J are TRBV7-9 and TRBJ2-1; D is possibly TRBD2 (6 bases). V lost 6 bases and J 1 base, leaving 10 bases between the germline ends. Germline V gives CDR1 SEHNR, CDR2 FQNEAQ (reference sequence). This CDR3 is 14 amino acids long. The CDR3 loop is CASRNGGSYNEQFF. Partial CDR3 DNA: TGTGCCAGCAGGAACGGGGGATCCTACAATGAG.

This clone was detected only a few times. The junction shows a germline mismatch at one end, possibly a read error. The read halts 3 residues ahead of the CDR3 end, with the missing end drawn from the germline J gene. The chain carries TRBV7-7 and TRBJ2-1, with TRBD2 matching 8 bases. The germline gives CDR1 SSHAT, CDR2 FNYEAQ (reference sequence). The CDR3 loop spans 16 amino acids. The CDR3 sequence: CASSVGGSGSRNEQFF. CDR3 DNA (partial): TGTGCTAGCAGCGTCGGGGGAAGCGGGAGTAGGAATGAG.

The CDR3 bases that were read are TGTGCCAGCAGCTTAGGGCAGTTCGACACAGATACG. As protein: CASSLGQFDTDT. The CDR3 in its entirety is CASSLGQFDTDTQYF. The V and J genes are TRBV7-9 and TRBJ2-3; D call uncertain. Read sequence stops 3 residues before the CDR3 end, and the germline J gene provides the missing end. With 1 base removed from V and 2 bases from J, the gap between germline ends came to 10 bases. CDR1 SEHNR and CDR2 FQNEAQ come from the germline V gene (reference sequence). The CDR3 loop spans 15 amino acids.

Turning to this clone: The read is 3 residues too short to cover the CDR3 end, so that end is filled in from the germline J gene. The V gene is TRBV7-9, the J gene TRBJ2-1; D ambiguous. V lost 5 bases and J lost 3, with 2 bases in between. The CDR3 spans 11 residues. Per germline, CDR1 SEHNR and CDR2 FQNEAQ (reference sequence). CDR3 DNA, as far as it was read: TGTGCCAGCAGCCGCTACAATGAG. The encoded protein is CASSRYNE. The CDR3 in full is CASSRYNEQFF.

This clone came up a few times. The read comes to an end 3 residues before the CDR3 does, leaving the germline J gene to fill in the end. The rearrangement joins TRBV7-3 to TRBJ2-7, with TRBD2 matching 8 bases. This CDR3 contains 14 residues. V shed 3 bases, J shed 5 bases, and the junction held 6 bases outside the gene matches. The V gene's germline CDR1 is SGHTA and CDR2 FQGTGA. Here the CDR3 reads CASSFSGSSNEQYF. The part of the CDR3 DNA that was read is TGTGCCAGCAGCTTCAGCGGGAGTAGCAACGAG.

As concerns this clone: Read data end 3 residues before the CDR3 end; the end is taken from the germline J gene. This sequence joins TRBV6-2 or TRBV6-3 and TRBJ2-5; D call uncertain. This CDR3 is built from 13 residues. Trimming left V 7 bases short and J 5 bases short, with 14 bases between. CDR1 and CDR2 from the germline V gene are MNHEY and SVGEGT. The part of the CDR3 DNA that was read is TGTGCCAGCACTTTACGGGTCCAGGAGACC. Its translation is CASTLRVQET. The entire CDR3 is CASTLRVQETQYF.

In this sample, this clone turned up a few times. The CDR3 end lies 3 residues beyond the end of the read and is filled in from the germline J gene. The chain is built from TRBV18 and TRBJ2-1; no definite D call. Between the trimmed V and J ends, which lost 3 bases and 9 bases, there was a span of 12 bases. CDR1 is KGHSH and CDR2 is LQKENI in the germline V gene. CDR3 length: 13 residues. The CDR3 DNA, read in part, is TGTGCCAGCTCACCCCAGGTTCAAGGTGAG. Its translation: CASSPQVQGE. The complete CDR3 protein is CASSPQVQGEQFF.

CDR3 DNA, as far as it was read: TGTGCCAGCAGTTCGACAGGGTTCTATAATTCACCC. Protein: CASSSTGFYNSP. The full CDR3 reads CASSSTGFYNSPLHF. The V and J genes are TRBV7-9 and TRBJ1-6, with 7 nucleotides matching TRBD1. The read ends 3 residues shy of where the CDR3 ends; the end is completed using the germline J gene. CDR3 length: 15 amino acids. Germline assignment: CDR1 SEHNR and CDR2 FQNEAQ (reference sequence). Germline trimming cut 6 bases from V and 3 bases from J; bases unmatched to any gene: 5.

With regard to this clone: The read ends 3 residues shy of where the CDR3 ends; the end is completed using the germline J gene. The genes are TRBV18 and TRBJ2-2; a possible D gene is TRBD1 (6 bases). The CDR3 loop spans 18 amino acids. Germline V lookup: CDR1 KGHSH, CDR2 LQKENI. V was pared by 6 bases and J by 0 bases, with 20 bases between. The CDR3 is CASSLLEAQGANTGELFF. CDR3 bases read: TGTGCCAGCTCCCTACTAGAAGCACAGGGAGCGAACACCGGGGAG.

This clone is classed as medium-sized. Sequencing ends 3 residues short of the CDR3 end; the germline J gene provides the rest. The rearrangement joins TRBV12-3 or TRBV12-4 to TRBJ2-7; weak D call: TRBD2 (6 bases). The CDR3 has 14 amino acids. V was trimmed by 3 bases and J by 3 bases, leaving 12 bases between them. The CDR3 bases that were read are TGTGCCAGCAGTTTCCTGCGGGGTAGCTACGAG. Translating gives CASSFLRGSYE. The full-length CDR3 reads as CASSFLRGSYEQYF.